The source of this T cell receptor beta chain is a study of CD8 T cells in ankylosing spondylitis. Study-level points and caveats: A TCR beta motif of eight or nine highly homologous variants seemed to mark ankylosing spondylitis blood. Certain motif variants had earlier been reported in reactive arthritis synovial fluid and blood. Disease-linked clones were CD8+ and relatively rare in peripheral blood. Matched synovial fluid from ankylosing spondylitis patients was reported to be enriched for disease-linked clones.

Turning to this clonotype: The antigen remains undetermined.

This CDR3 contains 15 residues. Germline CDR1 and CDR2: LNHDA and SQIVND (reference sequence). Trimming left V 2 bases short and J 1 base short, with 11 bases between. MiXCR, run by TCRdb on the 5' RACE reads, gives a single entry per CDR3 protein. In the table there are roughly 230,000 distinct CDR3 sequences, 15% to 20% of which are singletons. The receptor was isolated from a male donor with ankylosing spondylitis or in good health (not recorded which). The material sequenced was blood, either unsorted or a sorted T cell fraction (not recorded which). The V gene is TRBV19, the J gene TRBJ2-5, with D perhaps assigned TRBD1 or TRBD2 (6 bases each). For the CDR3, the DNA is TGTGCCAGTAGTATATCGGGGGCAGTCCAAGAGACCCAGTACTTC. This translates into CASSISGAVQETQYF. The entire variable domain, with the rest obtained from reference TRBV19 and TRBJ2-5, is as follows: DGGITQSPKYLFRKEGQNVTLSCEQNLNHDAMYWYRQDPGQGLRLIYYSQIVNDFQKGDIAEGYSVSREKKESFPLTVTSAQKNPTAFYLCASSISGAVQETQYFGPGTRLLVL.